This TCR beta chain was recovered during a study of blood T cell repertoires in COVID-19. Clones were read by immunoSEQ multiplex PCR, and TCRdb kept only the in-frame ones, dropping some. The repertoire includes 40,000 or so clones, around 90% of them detected once, and approximately 14% sits in the top ten. The V gene's germline CDR1 is LNHNV and CDR2 YYDKDF (reference sequence). The J segment lost 7 bases and the V segment lost 0 bases, leaving 2 bases of the junction unmatched. The length of the CDR3 is 16 residues. The sequencing sample was made of peripheral blood. The TCR originated in a woman in her twenties or thirties in a cohort sampled during active COVID-19. The chain recombines TRBV15 with TRBJ2-1; 14 bases map to TRBD2. The CDR3 region is CATSRETSGRANEQFF. Here the CDR3 DNA reads TGTGCCACCAGCAGAGAGACTAGCGGGAGGGCTAATGAGCAGTTCTTC.